The clone carrying this T cell receptor beta chain has more than one count but fewer than ten. The sample belongs to a study of human T cells and chemical hapten exposure. Time point denoted: pre-sensitization, week 0. The treatment here: therapeutic diphenylcyclopropenone sensitization with weekly scalp DPC. Original processing methods: Per sample, the median was around 100,000 TCRs, with values from around 20,000 to 690,000. Using its own MiXCR run on the RACE reads, TCRdb lists one record per CDR3 protein. These V and J calls rely on TCRdb rather than the paper's analysis. The sample yields 300,000 to 450,000 distinct CDR3 sequences, roughly 5% seen once. CDR3 length: 13 amino acids. V was clipped by 5 bases and J by 8 bases, with 13 bases between them. Germline V gene data show CDR1 as MNHEY and CDR2 as SVGEGT.

This sequence joins TRBV6-2 or TRBV6-3 and TRBJ2-1, with a weak D call TRBD2 (5 bases). The receptor was isolated from a woman in her fifties or sixties with alopecia areata. Some clones in this sample may be carry-over from other donors' samples. The sequenced sample was whole blood, obtained in connection with sensitization to the hapten diphenylcyclopropenone (DPC). As DNA, the CDR3 is TGTGCCAGCAGTCCGGGGTCCGGGTATGAGCAGTTCTTC. Translated, it gives CASSPGSGYEQFF.